This note documents a single TCR beta chain sequence. Antigen: not known. This sample was included in a study of T cell responses to AZD1222 COVID-19 vaccine. Findings of the study overall: Repertoire samples came only from after the peak T cell response. Rises in breadth and depth of Spike-specific TCRs came after two AZD1222 doses. Just a handful of people given AZD1222 tested seropositive at baseline. Dominant at 160-218 and 743-854, vaccine-associated CD4 TCRs also spanned spike.

Libraries were prepared by immunoSEQ multiplex PCR; TCRdb keeps only in-frame clonotypes and omits some of them. The repertoire has about 200,000 clones, 90% to 95% of them found once; the top ten carry approximately 1%. Germline V gene lookup returns CDR1 LNHDA and CDR2 SQIVND (reference sequence). Between the trimmed V and J ends, which lost 5 bases and 0 bases, there was a span of 8 bases. The CDR3 consists of 14 residues. The starting material was peripheral blood, obtained on day 0 of MenACWY control vaccination. This chain connects TRBV19 to TRBJ1-3, with D hard to call. This clonotype originated in an adult in good health. This chain's CDR3 is CASSEKGSGNTIYF. The DNA of the CDR3 is TGTGCCAGTAGTGAGAAAGGCTCTGGAAACACCATATATTTT. The full variable domain, completed using reference TRBV19 and TRBJ1-3, is DGGITQSPKYLFRKEGQNVTLSCEQNLNHDAMYWYRQDPGQGLRLIYYSQIVNDFQKGDIAEGYSVSREKKESFPLTVTSAQKNPTAFYLCASSEKGSGNTIYFGEGSWLTVV.